This T cell receptor beta chain was obtained from a study of blood T cell repertoires in COVID-19. Overall study context: T cells, B-cell-depleted T cells, or PBMCs supplied cDNA or gDNA.

Living in about 25 US areas, the participants were between about 18 and 100 years of age. Categorization into cohorts depended on clinical history that participants reported. Germline V CDR1 and CDR2: SGHRS, YFSETQ. Trimming at V came to 8 bases and at J to 0 bases, leaving 4 bases not matched to a gene. The CDR3 contains 14 residues. As originally analysed: Reference gene primer amplification gave estimated nucleated cell counts. This table comes from immunoSEQ multiplex PCR, and its TCRdb copy is limited to in-frame clones, with some not included. The V and J calls and the clone size are those of that table, but D and trimming were determined from the DNA. The top ten clones hold roughly 3% of a sample with roughly 220,000 clones, over 75% of them seen once.

This TCR came from a young woman in a cohort exposed to, infected with or recovered from COVID-19 (not recorded which). Material: PBMCs or T cells enriched from blood (not recorded which). The chain is built from TRBV5-1 and TRBJ1-5; 8 bases align to TRBD1. In DNA, the CDR3 is TGCGCCAGTTCGACAGGGGATAGCAATCAGCCCCAGCATTTT. This sequence encodes CASSTGDSNQPQHF.